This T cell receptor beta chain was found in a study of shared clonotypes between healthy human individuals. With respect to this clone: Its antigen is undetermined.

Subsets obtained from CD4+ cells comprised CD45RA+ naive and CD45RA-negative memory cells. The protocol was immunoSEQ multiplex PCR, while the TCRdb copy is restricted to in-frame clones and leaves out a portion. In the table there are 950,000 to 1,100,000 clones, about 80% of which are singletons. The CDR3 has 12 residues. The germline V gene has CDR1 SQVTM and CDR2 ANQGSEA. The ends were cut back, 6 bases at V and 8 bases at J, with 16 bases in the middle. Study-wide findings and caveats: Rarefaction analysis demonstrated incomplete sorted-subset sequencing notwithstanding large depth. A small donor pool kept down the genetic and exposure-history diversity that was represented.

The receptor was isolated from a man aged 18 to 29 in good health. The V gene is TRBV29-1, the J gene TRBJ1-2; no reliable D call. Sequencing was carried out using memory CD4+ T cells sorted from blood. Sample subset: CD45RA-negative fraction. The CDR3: CSVVRTSRGYTF. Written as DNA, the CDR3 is TGCAGCGTCGTACGGACCTCGAGGGGCTACACCTTC.